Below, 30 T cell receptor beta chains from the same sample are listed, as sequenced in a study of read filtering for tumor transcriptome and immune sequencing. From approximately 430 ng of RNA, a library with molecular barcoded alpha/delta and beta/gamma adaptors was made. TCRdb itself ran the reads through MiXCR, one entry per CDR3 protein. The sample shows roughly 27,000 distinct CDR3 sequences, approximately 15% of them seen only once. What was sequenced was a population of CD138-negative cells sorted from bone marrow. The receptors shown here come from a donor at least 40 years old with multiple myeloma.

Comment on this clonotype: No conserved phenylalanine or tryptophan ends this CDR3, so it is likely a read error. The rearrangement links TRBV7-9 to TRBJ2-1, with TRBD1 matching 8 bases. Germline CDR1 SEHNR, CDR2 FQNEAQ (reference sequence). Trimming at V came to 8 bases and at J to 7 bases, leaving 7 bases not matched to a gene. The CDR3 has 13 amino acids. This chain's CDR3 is CASGWGQVNEQFL. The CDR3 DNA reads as TGTGCCAGCGGTTGGGGACAGGTTAATGAGCAGTTCCTC.

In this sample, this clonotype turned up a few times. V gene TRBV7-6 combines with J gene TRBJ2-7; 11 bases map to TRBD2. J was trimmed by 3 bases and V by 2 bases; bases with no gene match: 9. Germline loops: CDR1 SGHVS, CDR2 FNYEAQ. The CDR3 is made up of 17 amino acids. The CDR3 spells CASSLFLGTSGYYEQYF. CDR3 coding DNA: TGTGCCAGCAGCTTATTCCTCGGGACTAGCGGCTACTACGAGCAGTACTTC.

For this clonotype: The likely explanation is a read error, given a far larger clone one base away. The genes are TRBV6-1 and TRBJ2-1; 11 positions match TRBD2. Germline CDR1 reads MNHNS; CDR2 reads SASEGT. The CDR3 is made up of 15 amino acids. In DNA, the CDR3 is TGTGCCAGCAGTTCCGGGACTAGCGGATACAATGAGCAGTCCTTC. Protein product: CASSSGTSGYNEQSF.

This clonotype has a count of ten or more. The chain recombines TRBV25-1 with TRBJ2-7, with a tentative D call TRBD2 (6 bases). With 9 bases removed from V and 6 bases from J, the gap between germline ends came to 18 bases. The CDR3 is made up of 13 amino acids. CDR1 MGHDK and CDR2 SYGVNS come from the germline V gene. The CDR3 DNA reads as TGTGCCAGTAGGCTGGGGGGAACCCTCGAGCAGTACTTC. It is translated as CASRLGGTLEQYF.

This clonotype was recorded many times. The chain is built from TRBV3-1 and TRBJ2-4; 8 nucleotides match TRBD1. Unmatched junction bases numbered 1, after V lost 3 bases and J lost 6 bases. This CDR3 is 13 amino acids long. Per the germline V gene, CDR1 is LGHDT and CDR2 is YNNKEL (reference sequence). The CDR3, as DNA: TGTGCCAGCAGCCACAGGGGGCGAAACATTCAGTACTTC. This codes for CASSHRGRNIQYF.

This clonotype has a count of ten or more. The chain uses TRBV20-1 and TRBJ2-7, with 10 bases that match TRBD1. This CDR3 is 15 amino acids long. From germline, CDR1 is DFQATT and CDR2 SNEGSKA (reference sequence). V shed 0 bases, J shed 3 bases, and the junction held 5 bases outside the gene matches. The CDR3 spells CSARESGTGVYEQYF. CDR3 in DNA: TGCAGTGCTAGAGAATCCGGGACAGGGGTCTACGAGCAGTACTTC.

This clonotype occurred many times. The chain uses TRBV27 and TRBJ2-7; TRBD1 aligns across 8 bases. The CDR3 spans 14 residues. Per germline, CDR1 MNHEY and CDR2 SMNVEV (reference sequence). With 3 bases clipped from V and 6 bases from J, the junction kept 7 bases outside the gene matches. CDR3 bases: TGTGCCAGCAGTTTTCAGGGGGCCTCTCGCGAGCAGTACTTC. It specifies CASSFQGASREQYF.

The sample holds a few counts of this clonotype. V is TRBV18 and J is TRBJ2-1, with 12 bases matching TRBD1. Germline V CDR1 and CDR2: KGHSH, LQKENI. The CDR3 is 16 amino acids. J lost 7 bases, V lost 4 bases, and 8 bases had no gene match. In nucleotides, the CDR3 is TGTGCCAGCTCACTAACCGGGACAGGGGGCCCTAATGAGCAGTTCTTC. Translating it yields CASSLTGTGGPNEQFF.

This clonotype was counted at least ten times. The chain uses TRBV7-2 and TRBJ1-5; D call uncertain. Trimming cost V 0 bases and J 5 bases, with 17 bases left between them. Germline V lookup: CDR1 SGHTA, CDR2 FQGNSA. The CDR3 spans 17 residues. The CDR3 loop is CASSLALVRGQDQPQHF. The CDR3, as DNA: TGTGCCAGCAGCTTAGCTTTGGTGCGAGGTCAGGATCAGCCCCAGCATTTT.

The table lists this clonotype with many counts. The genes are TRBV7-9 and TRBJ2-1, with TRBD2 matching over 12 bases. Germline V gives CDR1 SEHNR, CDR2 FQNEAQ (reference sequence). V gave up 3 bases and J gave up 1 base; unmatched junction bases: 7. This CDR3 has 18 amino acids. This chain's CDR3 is CASSLLAGGPGSYNEQFF. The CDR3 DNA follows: TGTGCCAGCAGCTTGCTAGCGGGAGGGCCTGGGTCCTACAATGAGCAGTTCTTC.

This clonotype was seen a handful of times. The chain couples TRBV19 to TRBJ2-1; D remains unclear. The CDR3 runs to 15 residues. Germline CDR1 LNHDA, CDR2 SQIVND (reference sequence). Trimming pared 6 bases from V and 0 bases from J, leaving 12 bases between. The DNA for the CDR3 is TGTGCCAGTAGCCTCGGTGCTACCTCCTACAATGAGCAGTTCTTC. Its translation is CASSLGATSYNEQFF.

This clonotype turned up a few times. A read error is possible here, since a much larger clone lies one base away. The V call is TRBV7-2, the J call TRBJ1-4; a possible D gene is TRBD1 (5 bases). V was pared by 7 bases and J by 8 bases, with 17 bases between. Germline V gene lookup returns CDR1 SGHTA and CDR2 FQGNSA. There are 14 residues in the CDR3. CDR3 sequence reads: CASTPGPSSEKLFF. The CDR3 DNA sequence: TGTGCCAGCACACCAGGGCCTTCCTCCGAAAAACTGTTTTTT.

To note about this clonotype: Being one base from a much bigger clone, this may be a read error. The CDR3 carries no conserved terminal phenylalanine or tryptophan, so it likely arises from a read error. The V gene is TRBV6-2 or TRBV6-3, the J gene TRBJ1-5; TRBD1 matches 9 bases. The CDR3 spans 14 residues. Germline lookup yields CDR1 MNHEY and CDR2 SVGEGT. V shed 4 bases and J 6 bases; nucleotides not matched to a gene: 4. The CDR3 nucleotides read TGTGCCAGCAGTTCGACAGGGGGGGGTCAGCCCCAGCATCTT. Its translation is CASSSTGGGQPQHL.

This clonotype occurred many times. The CDR3 DNA follows: TGTGCCAGCTCGCCCAGGCAGGGGGACACCGGGGAGCTGTTTTTT. It encodes CASSPRQGDTGELFF. This rearrangement joins TRBV18 to TRBJ2-2; 7 nucleotides agree with TRBD1. CDR3 length equals 15 residues. V dropped 6 bases and J dropped 3; count of bases not matched to a gene: 7. The germline gives CDR1 KGHSH, CDR2 LQKENI.

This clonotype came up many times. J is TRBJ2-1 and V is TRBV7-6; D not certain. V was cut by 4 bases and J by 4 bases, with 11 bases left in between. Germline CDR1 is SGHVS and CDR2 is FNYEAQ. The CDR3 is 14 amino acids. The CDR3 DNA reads TGTGCCAGCAGCTCCCTAGATAAATACAATGAGCAGTTCTTC. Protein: CASSSLDKYNEQFF.

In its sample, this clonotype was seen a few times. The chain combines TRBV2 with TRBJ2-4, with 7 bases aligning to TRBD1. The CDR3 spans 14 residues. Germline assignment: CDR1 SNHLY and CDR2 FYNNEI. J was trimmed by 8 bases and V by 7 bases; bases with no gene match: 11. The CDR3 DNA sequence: TGTGCCAGCATCAGGACAGGCTATTTGGACATTCAGTACTTC. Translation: CASIRTGYLDIQYF.

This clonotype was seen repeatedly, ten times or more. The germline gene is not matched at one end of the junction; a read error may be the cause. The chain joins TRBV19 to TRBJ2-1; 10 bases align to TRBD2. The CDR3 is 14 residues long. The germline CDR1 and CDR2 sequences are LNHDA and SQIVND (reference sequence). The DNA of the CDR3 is TGTGCCAGTAGTATACCCTCGTCCAGCGGGAGGGTATCATTC. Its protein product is CASSIPSSSGRVSF. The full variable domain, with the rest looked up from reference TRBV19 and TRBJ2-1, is DGGITQSPKYLFRKEGQNVTLSCEQNLNHDAMYWYRQDPGQGLRLIYYSQIVNDFQKGDIAEGYSVSREKKESFPLTVTSAQKNPTAFYLCASSIPSSSGRVSFGPGTRLTVL.

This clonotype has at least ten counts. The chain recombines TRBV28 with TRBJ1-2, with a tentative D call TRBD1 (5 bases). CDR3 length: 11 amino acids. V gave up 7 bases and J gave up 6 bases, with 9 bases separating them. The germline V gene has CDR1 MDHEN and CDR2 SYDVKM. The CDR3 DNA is TGTGCCAGCACCACGACAGATGGCTACACCTTC. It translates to CASTTTDGYTF.

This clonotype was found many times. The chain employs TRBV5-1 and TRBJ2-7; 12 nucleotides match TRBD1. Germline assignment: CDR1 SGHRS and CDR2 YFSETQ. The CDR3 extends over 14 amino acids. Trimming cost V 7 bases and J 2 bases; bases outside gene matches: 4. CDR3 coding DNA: TGCGCCAGCTCGGGACAGGGGGCGCCCTACGAGCAGTACTTC. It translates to CASSGQGAPYEQYF.

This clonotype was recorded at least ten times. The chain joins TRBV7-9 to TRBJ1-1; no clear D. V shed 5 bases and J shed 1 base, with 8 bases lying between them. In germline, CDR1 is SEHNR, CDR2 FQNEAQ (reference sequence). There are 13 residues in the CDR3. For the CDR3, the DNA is TGTGCCAGCAGCGTCGACGCGAACACTGAAGCTTTCTTT. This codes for CASSVDANTEAFF.

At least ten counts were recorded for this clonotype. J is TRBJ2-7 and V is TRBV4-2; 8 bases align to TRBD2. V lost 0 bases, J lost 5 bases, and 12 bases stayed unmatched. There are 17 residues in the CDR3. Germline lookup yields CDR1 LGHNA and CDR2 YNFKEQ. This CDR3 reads CASSQELGAGEIHEQYF. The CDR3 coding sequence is TGTGCCAGCAGCCAAGAACTAGGAGCGGGAGAAATTCACGAGCAGTACTTC.

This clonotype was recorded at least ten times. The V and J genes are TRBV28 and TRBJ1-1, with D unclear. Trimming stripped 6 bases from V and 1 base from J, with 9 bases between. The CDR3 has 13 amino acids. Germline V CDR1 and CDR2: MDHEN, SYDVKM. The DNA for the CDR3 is TGTGCCAGCAGCTTAATTTCGAACACTGAAGCTTTCTTT. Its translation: CASSLISNTEAFF.

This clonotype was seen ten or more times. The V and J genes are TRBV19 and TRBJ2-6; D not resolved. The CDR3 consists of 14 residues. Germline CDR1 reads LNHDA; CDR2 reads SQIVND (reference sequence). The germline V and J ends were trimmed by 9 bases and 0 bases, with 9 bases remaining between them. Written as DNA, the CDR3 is TGTGCCAGCCTCAGCCTCTCTGGGGCCAACGTCCTGACTTTC. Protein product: CASLSLSGANVLTF.

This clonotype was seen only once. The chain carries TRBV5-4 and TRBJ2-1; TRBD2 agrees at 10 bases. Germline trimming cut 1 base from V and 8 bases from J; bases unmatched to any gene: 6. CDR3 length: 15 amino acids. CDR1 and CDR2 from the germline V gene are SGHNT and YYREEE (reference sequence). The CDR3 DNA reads TGTGCCAGCAGCTTGAAACTAGCGGGATTCGATGAGCAGTTCTTC. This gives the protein CASSLKLAGFDEQFF. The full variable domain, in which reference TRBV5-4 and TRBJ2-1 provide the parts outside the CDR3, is ETGVTQSPTHLIKTRGQQVTLRCSSQSGHNTVSWYQQALGQGPQFIFQYYREEENGRGNFPPRFSGLQFPNYSSELNVNALELDDSALYLCASSLKLAGFDEQFFGPGTRLTVL.

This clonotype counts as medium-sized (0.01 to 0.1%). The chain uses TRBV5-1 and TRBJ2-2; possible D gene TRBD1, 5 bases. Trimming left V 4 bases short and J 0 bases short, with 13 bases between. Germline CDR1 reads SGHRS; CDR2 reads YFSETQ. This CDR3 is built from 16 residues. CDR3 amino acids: CASSPRQNPNTGELFF. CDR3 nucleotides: TGCGCCAGCAGCCCCCGACAGAACCCGAACACCGGGGAGCTGTTTTTT.

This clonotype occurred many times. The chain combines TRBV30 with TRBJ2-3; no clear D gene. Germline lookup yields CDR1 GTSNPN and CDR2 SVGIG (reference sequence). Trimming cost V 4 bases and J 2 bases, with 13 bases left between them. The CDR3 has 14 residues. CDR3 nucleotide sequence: TGTGCCTGGACGCCCTTGGGTAACACAGATACGCAGTATTTT. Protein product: CAWTPLGNTDTQYF.

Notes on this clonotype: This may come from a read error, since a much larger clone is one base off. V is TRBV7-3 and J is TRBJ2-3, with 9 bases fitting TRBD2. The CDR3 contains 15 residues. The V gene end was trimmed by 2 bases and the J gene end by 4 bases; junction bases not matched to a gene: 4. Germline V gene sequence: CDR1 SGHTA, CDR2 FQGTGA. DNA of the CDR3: TGTGCCAGCAGCTTATGCGGGAGGGCCTCAGATACGCAGTATTTT. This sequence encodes CASSLCGRASDTQYF.

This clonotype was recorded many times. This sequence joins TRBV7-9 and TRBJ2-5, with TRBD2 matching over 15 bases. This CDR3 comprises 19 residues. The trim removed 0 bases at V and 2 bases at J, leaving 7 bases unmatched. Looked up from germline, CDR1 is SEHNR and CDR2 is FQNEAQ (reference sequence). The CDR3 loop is CASSLAGTSGRSLQETQYF. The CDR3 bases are TGTGCCAGCAGCTTAGCCGGGACTAGCGGGAGGTCACTTCAAGAGACCCAGTACTTC.

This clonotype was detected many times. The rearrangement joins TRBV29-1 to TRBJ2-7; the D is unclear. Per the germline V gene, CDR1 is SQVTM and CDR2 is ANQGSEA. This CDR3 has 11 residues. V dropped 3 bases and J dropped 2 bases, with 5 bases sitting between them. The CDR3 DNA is TGCAGCGTTGATACCCCCTACGAGCAGTACTTC. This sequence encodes CSVDTPYEQYF.

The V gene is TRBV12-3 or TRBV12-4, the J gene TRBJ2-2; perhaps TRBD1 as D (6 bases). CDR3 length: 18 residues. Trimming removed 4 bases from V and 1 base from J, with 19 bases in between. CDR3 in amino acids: CASSSNLGATVNTGELFF. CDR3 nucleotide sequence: TGTGCCAGCAGTTCCAATTTGGGGGCGACAGTGAACACCGGGGAGCTGTTTTTT.